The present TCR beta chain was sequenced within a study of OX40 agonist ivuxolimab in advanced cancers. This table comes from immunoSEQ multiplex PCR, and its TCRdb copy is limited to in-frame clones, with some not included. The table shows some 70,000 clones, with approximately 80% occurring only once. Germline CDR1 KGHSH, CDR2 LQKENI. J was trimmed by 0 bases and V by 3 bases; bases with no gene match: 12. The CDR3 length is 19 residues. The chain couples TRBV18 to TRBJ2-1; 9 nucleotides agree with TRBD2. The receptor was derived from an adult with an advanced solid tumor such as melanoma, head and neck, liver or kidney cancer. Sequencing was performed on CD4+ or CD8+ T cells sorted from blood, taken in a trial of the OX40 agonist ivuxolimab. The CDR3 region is CASSPRGPSGTSSYNEQFF. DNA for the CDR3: TGTGCCAGCTCACCCCGGGGCCCTAGCGGGACCAGCTCCTACAATGAGCAGTTCTTC.